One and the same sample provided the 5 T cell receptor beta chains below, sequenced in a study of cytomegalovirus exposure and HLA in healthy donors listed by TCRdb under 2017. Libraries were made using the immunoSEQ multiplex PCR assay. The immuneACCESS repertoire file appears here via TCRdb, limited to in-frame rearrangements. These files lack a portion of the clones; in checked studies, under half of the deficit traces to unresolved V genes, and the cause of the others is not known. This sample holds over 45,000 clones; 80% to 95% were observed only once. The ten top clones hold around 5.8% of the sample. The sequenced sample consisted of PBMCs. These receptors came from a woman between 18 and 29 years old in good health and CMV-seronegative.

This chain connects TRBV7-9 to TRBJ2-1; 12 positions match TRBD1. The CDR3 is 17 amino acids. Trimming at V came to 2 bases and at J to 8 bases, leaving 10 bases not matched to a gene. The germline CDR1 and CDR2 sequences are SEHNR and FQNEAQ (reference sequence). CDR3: CASSLPGQGAWGDEQFF. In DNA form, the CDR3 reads TGTGCCAGCAGCTTACCGGGACAGGGGGCTTGGGGTGATGAGCAGTTCTTC.

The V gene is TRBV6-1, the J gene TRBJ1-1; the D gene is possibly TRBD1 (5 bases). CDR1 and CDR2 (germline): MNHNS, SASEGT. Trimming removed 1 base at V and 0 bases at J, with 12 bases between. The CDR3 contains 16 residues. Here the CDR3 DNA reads TGTGCCAGCAGTGAAGGGGGAGGGACCCTGAACACTGAAGCTTTCTTT. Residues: CASSEGGGTLNTEAFF.

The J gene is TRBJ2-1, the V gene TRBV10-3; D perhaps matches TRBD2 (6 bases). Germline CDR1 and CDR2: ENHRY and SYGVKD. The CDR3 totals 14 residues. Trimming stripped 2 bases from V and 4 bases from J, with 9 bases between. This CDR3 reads CAISEQGTYNEQFF. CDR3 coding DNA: TGTGCCATCAGTGAGCAAGGGACTTACAATGAGCAGTTCTTC.

The CDR3 sequence is CAISVGTGAPNTEAFF. DNA of the CDR3: TGTGCCATCAGTGTGGGGACAGGGGCCCCGAACACTGAAGCTTTCTTT. The chain combines TRBV10-3 with TRBJ1-1; 10 bases are a match to TRBD1. In germline, CDR1 is ENHRY, CDR2 SYGVKD. This CDR3 has 16 residues. J was trimmed by 1 base and V by 4 bases; bases with no gene match: 6.

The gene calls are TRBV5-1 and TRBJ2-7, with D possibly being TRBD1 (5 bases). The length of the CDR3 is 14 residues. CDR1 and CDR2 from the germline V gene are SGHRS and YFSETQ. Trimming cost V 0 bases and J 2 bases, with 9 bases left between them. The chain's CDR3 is CASSLEGFPYEQYF. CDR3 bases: TGCGCCAGCAGCTTGGAGGGGTTTCCCTACGAGCAGTACTTC.